The 9 T cell receptor beta chains presented below share a single source sample, sequenced in a study of blood T cell repertoires in COVID-19. Sequencing was performed with immunoSEQ multiplex PCR; in TCRdb, only in-frame clones are kept and a portion is missing. The repertoire holds approximately 110,000 clones, with 85% to 90% as singletons. Sequenced sample: peripheral blood. Receptor source: a woman aged 80 or older with acute or convalescent COVID-19.

The chain uses TRBV10-1 and TRBJ2-5; 9 bases agree with TRBD2. The V segment lost 0 bases and the J segment 2 bases; nucleotides outside the gene matches: 4. The CDR3 length is 16 residues. The germline V gene has CDR1 WNHNN and CDR2 SYGVQD (reference sequence). The CDR3 sequence is CASSESRGGDQETQYF. Written as DNA, the CDR3 is TGCGCCAGCAGTGAGTCTCGCGGGGGGGATCAAGAGACCCAGTACTTC.

This clone has a single count. The chain uses TRBV29-1 and TRBJ1-3, with 8 bases identical to TRBD1. Looked up from germline, CDR1 is SQVTM and CDR2 is ANQGSEA. This CDR3 has 13 residues. Trimming at V came to 8 bases and at J to 4 bases, leaving 7 bases not matched to a gene. The CDR3 reads CSIQDRVGNTIYF. The CDR3 DNA is TGCAGCATTCAGGACAGGGTCGGAAACACCATATATTTT.

The chain links TRBV27 to TRBJ1-1; D ambiguous. Deletions cut 8 bases from V and 1 base from J, with 14 bases between. The CDR3 runs to 14 residues. The germline CDR1 and CDR2 sequences are MNHEY and SMNVEV (reference sequence). CDR3 sequence reads: CASSPEIRNTEAFF. The CDR3 bases are TGTGCCAGCTCCCCCGAGATTAGGAACACTGAAGCTTTCTTT.

J is TRBJ2-7 and V is TRBV5-1; 7 positions agree with TRBD1. Germline V gene data show CDR1 as SGHRS and CDR2 as YFSETQ. CDR3 length equals 15 residues. Trimming cost V 4 bases and J 2 bases; bases outside gene matches: 9. Written as DNA, the CDR3 is TGCGCCAGCAGCCCGACGACAGGGTCCACCTACGAGCAGTACTTC. It encodes CASSPTTGSTYEQYF.

The chain combines TRBV7-8 with TRBJ1-5; TRBD1 agrees at 8 bases. V shed 4 bases and J 0 bases; nucleotides not matched to a gene: 17. Germline assignment: CDR1 SGHVS and CDR2 FQNEAQ. This CDR3 spans 20 amino acids. CDR3 sequence: CASSSSSAGGNIISNQPQHF. The CDR3 DNA follows: TGTGCCAGCAGCTCTTCCTCGGCAGGGGGCAACATAATTAGCAATCAGCCCCAGCATTTT.

This sequence joins TRBV19 and TRBJ1-2; D might be TRBD1 (6 bases). V gave up 2 bases and J gave up 4 bases, with 17 bases separating them. In germline, CDR1 is LNHDA, CDR2 SQIVND (reference sequence). This CDR3 has 16 residues. The CDR3 spells CASSIHGGTGSYGYTF. Here the CDR3 DNA reads TGTGCCAGTAGTATACATGGTGGAACAGGGTCCTATGGCTACACCTTC.

The V gene is TRBV25-1, the J gene TRBJ2-3; the D gene is possibly TRBD2 (5 bases). V was clipped by 3 bases and J by 0 bases, with 10 bases between them. The CDR3 consists of 15 residues. CDR1 and CDR2 from the germline V gene are MGHDK and SYGVNS. CDR3 protein: CASSDHRRSTDTQYF. The CDR3 bases are TGTGCCAGCAGTGATCACCGGAGGAGCACAGATACGCAGTATTTT.

As DNA, the CDR3 is TGTGCCAGCAGCCCCTCCCTAGGGGACTATGGCTACACCTTC. It translates to CASSPSLGDYGYTF. The V call is TRBV7-2, the J call TRBJ1-2; D perhaps matches TRBD1 (5 bases). The V end lost 5 bases, the J end lost 3 bases, and 13 bases lay between the germline ends. The CDR3 sequence is 14 residues long. From germline, CDR1 is SGHTA and CDR2 FQGNSA.

The chain links TRBV4-1 to TRBJ1-2, with D perhaps matching TRBD1 (6 bases). The germline V gene has CDR1 MGHRA and CDR2 YSYEKL. The CDR3 is 15 amino acids. V shed 0 bases and J shed 4 bases, with 12 bases lying between them. The CDR3, as DNA: TGCGCCAGCAGCCAAGAAATAGAGGACAGCTATGGCTACACCTTC. It codes for CASSQEIEDSYGYTF.